The 32 T cell receptor beta chains below come from one sample, sequenced in a study of blood T cells in healthy people across ages. Combining a sample-barcoded 5' primer with a J-beta primer mix, a second PCR ran for roughly 7 to 12 cycles. TCRdb fed the 5' RACE reads into MiXCR, producing one record per CDR3 protein. Here the sample spans just over 800,000 distinct CDR3 sequences, around two thirds being singletons. Sequencing was performed on blood. The receptors were sampled from a man aged 25-45 years in good health.

This clonotype turned up a few times. The chain employs TRBV28 and TRBJ2-3; 8 positions agree with TRBD2. The CDR3 extends over 19 amino acids. V shed 3 bases, J shed 0 bases, and the junction held 14 bases outside the gene matches. The germline V gene encodes CDR1 MDHEN and CDR2 SYDVKM. CDR3 amino acids: CASSFPLPGGSRSTDTQYF. The CDR3, as DNA: TGTGCCAGCAGTTTCCCCCTGCCGGGGGGGTCAAGGAGCACAGATACGCAGTATTTT.

The V call is TRBV6-1, the J call TRBJ2-7; TRBD1 matches 10 bases. J lost 5 bases, V lost 1 base, and 5 bases had no gene match. Per the germline V gene, CDR1 is MNHNS and CDR2 is SASEGT. CDR3 length: 15 amino acids. The CDR3: CASSEGTGGYDEQYF. The CDR3 DNA sequence: TGTGCCAGCAGTGAAGGGACAGGGGGGTACGACGAGCAGTACTTC.

The CDR3 sequence is CASSARQGLGTDTQYF. In DNA form, the CDR3 reads TGTGCCAGCAGTGCGAGACAGGGGCTGGGCACAGATACGCAGTATTTT. The chain has TRBV2 and TRBJ2-3, with TRBD1 identical over 8 bases. The CDR3 length is 16 residues. With V trimmed by 4 bases and J by 1 base, 7 bases remained unmatched. Germline CDR1 SNHLY, CDR2 FYNNEI.

V is TRBV20-1 and J is TRBJ2-1, with a possible D match to TRBD2 (5 bases). The CDR3 runs to 15 residues. Trimming cost V 0 bases and J 4 bases, with 13 bases left between them. Germline-derived CDR1 and CDR2 are DFQATT and SNEGSKA (reference sequence). DNA for the CDR3: TGCAGTGCTAGAGATCTCAGAGCGGCGTACAATGAGCAGTTCTTC. Its translation: CSARDLRAAYNEQFF.

This chain uses TRBV5-4 with TRBJ1-2; D not certain. CDR3 length equals 15 residues. The ends were cut back, 4 bases at V and 5 bases at J, with 18 bases in the middle. Per the germline V gene, CDR1 is SGHNT and CDR2 is YYREEE (reference sequence). CDR3 nucleotides: TGTGCCAGCAGCCCCTCTCCGTATGTGGGGTATGGCTACACCTTC. Protein product: CASSPSPYVGYGYTF.

The chain carries TRBV4-3 and TRBJ2-1; a possible D gene is TRBD2 (5 bases). The CDR3 has 18 residues. Germline CDR1 and CDR2: LGHNA and YSLEER. With 0 bases removed from V and 0 bases from J, the gap between germline ends came to 15 bases. The CDR3 loop is CASSQDLSEKSSYNEQFF. The CDR3 DNA reads as TGCGCCAGCAGCCAAGATCTTAGCGAGAAAAGCTCCTACAATGAGCAGTTCTTC.

The chain recombines TRBV20-1 with TRBJ1-6; no clear D gene. Between the trimmed V and J ends, which lost 3 bases and 4 bases, there was a span of 19 bases. This CDR3 is 17 amino acids long. Germline V gives CDR1 DFQATT, CDR2 SNEGSKA (reference sequence). CDR3 region: CSARGLGLTVYNSPLHF. CDR3 DNA: TGCAGTGCTAGGGGTCTCGGACTTACCGTTTATAATTCACCCCTCCACTTT.

CDR3 in amino acids: CASRLRDGDSPLHF. As DNA, the CDR3 is TGTGCCAGCAGGCTCCGGGACGGAGATTCACCCCTCCACTTT. The V and J genes are TRBV2 and TRBJ1-6; TRBD1 is a possible D gene (5 bases). Trimming took off 6 bases at V and 8 bases at J, with 14 bases between the two ends. In germline, CDR1 is SNHLY, CDR2 FYNNEI. The CDR3 is 14 residues long.

The rearrangement joins TRBV20-1 to TRBJ2-7; D might be TRBD1 or TRBD2, each matching 5 bases. CDR1 and CDR2 (germline): DFQATT, SNEGSKA (reference sequence). Trimming stripped 6 bases from V and 1 base from J, with 13 bases between. The CDR3 consists of 13 residues. CDR3 DNA sequence: TGCAGTGCACAGGCCGGGATTTCCTACGAGCAGTACTTC. It is translated as CSAQAGISYEQYF.

This chain connects TRBV27 to TRBJ2-5, with D hard to call. Trimming shortened V by 7 bases and J by 1 base, and 10 bases separated the two germline ends. CDR3 length equals 13 residues. CDR1 and CDR2 from the germline V gene are MNHEY and SMNVEV (reference sequence). CDR3 coding DNA: TGTGCCAGCACTTCTGAAGGCCAAGAGACCCAGTACTTC. Its translation is CASTSEGQETQYF.

The chain couples TRBV9 to TRBJ2-4; D not resolved. Trimming removed 4 bases at V and 0 bases at J, with 17 bases between. This CDR3 is built from 17 residues. The germline V gene encodes CDR1 SGDLS and CDR2 YYNGEE. CDR3 in DNA: TGTGCCAGCAGCCCCCTCGTGGGCTCTACAGCCAAAAACATTCAGTACTTC. Encoded protein: CASSPLVGSTAKNIQYF.

The chain employs TRBV15 and TRBJ2-1; a possible D gene is TRBD2 (6 bases). V lost 4 bases and J 5 bases, leaving 18 bases between the germline ends. Per the germline V gene, CDR1 is LNHNV and CDR2 is YYDKDF (reference sequence). CDR3 length equals 16 residues. The CDR3 DNA reads TGTGCCACCAGCACCTACCCTTCGGGACTCCACAATGAGCAGTTCTTC. It encodes CATSTYPSGLHNEQFF.

Comment on this clonotype: A junction boundary mismatches the germline segment, possibly from a read error. The chain has TRBV6-1 and TRBJ2-7; possibly TRBD1 for D (6 bases). This CDR3 region has 16 residues. Germline values: CDR1 MNHNS, CDR2 SASEGT. The CDR3 region is CASNREVGQSSYEQYF. CDR3 coding DNA: TGTGCCAGCAACCGGGAAGTAGGACAGAGCTCCTACGAGCAATACTTC.

This clonotype was seen once. The chain combines TRBV7-9 with TRBJ2-3; the D is unclear. V lost 2 bases, J lost 1 base, and 7 bases lay in between. Germline loops: CDR1 SEHNR, CDR2 FQNEAQ (reference sequence). This CDR3 has 14 amino acids. The CDR3 protein is CASSLFPGTDTQYF. CDR3 in DNA: TGTGCCAGCAGCTTATTCCCGGGCACAGATACGCAGTATTTT.

The rearrangement links TRBV7-2 to TRBJ1-2, with 8 nucleotides matching TRBD1. V trimming: 5 bases; J trimming: 1 base; junction bases outside the gene matches: 9. This CDR3 is built from 16 residues. In germline, CDR1 is SGHTA, CDR2 FQGNSA. This CDR3 reads CASSPRTGNVNYGYTF. CDR3 bases: TGTGCCAGCAGCCCAAGGACAGGGAACGTTAACTATGGCTACACCTTC.

In its sample, this clonotype was seen once. The chain joins TRBV6-2 or TRBV6-3 to TRBJ1-1; 8 bases match TRBD1. Trimming removed 5 bases from V and 0 bases from J; junction bases left unmatched: 8. Germline V gene lookup returns CDR1 MNHEY and CDR2 SVGEGT. CDR3 length: 16 amino acids. CDR3 protein: CASSPMDRVLNTEAFF. The CDR3 DNA is TGTGCCAGCAGTCCAATGGACAGGGTTTTGAACACTGAAGCTTTCTTT.

This clonotype has just a few counts. The chain couples TRBV7-2 to TRBJ1-2; D not resolved. V was pared by 2 bases and J by 2 bases, with 3 bases between. The germline V gene has CDR1 SGHTA and CDR2 FQGNSA. The CDR3 consists of 12 residues. The CDR3 here is CASSLINYGYTF. In DNA form, the CDR3 reads TGTGCCAGCAGCTTAATCAACTATGGCTACACCTTC. Looking up the rest from reference TRBV7-2 and TRBJ1-2 gives the full variable domain: GAGVSQSPSNKVTEKGKDVELRCDPISGHTALYWYRQSLGQGLEFLIYFQGNSAPDKSGLPSDRFSAERTGGSVSTLTIQRTQQEDSAVYLCASSLINYGYTFGSGTRLTVV.

About this clonotype: A read error may produce the germline difference seen at one junction end. The chain combines TRBV7-8 with TRBJ1-5, with D possibly TRBD1 on 6 matching bases. The CDR3 is 16 residues long. Germline loops: CDR1 SGHVS, CDR2 FQNEAQ. In nucleotides, the CDR3 is TGTACCAGCAGCGGAGAGGGGGGGCGAAGCAATCAGCCCCAGCATTTT. Its protein product is CTSSGEGGRSNQPQHF.

This clonotype was observed a handful of times. V gene TRBV12-3 or TRBV12-4 combines with J gene TRBJ2-1, with a possible D match to TRBD2 (5 bases). Matching the DNA end better, TRBJ2-7 makes the J call doubtful. This CDR3 is built from 13 residues. The CDR3, as DNA: TGTGCCAGCAGTTGGGAGTCCTACAATGAGCAGTACTTC. As protein: CASSWESYNEQYF.

This chain links TRBV9 with TRBJ2-1; 7 positions agree with TRBD1. The V gene's germline CDR1 is SGDLS and CDR2 YYNGEE. The junction had 4 bases not matched to a gene; V was cut back by 6 bases and J by 4 bases. The length of the CDR3 is 13 residues. The CDR3 spells CASTKQGYNEQFF. CDR3 in DNA: TGTGCCAGCACCAAACAGGGGTACAATGAGCAGTTCTTC.

The chain employs TRBV6-2 or TRBV6-3 and TRBJ2-1; the D gene is possibly TRBD2 (6 bases). CDR3 size: 18 residues. CDR1 and CDR2 (germline): MNHEY, SVGEGT. V lost 0 bases and J 1 base, leaving 16 bases between the germline ends. The CDR3 DNA is TGTGCCAGCAGTTACTCGAAGTACGGGGGTTCATCCTACAATGAGCAGTTCTTC. Protein sequence: CASSYSKYGGSSYNEQFF.

The V and J genes are TRBV7-9 and TRBJ1-1; D is perhaps TRBD1 (6 bases). The V end was cut by 5 bases, the J end by 7 bases, with 8 bases between. CDR3 length equals 11 residues. Germline CDR1 is SEHNR and CDR2 is FQNEAQ (reference sequence). The CDR3 region is CASSPQGEAFF. For the CDR3, the DNA is TGTGCCAGCAGCCCACAGGGTGAAGCTTTCTTT.

This clonotype was counted only a few times. This chain uses TRBV7-3 with TRBJ2-1; 11 nucleotides line up with TRBD1. The CDR3 covers 16 residues. Germline V gene lookup returns CDR1 SGHTA and CDR2 FQGTGA. Unmatched junction bases numbered 9, after V lost 4 bases and J lost 7 bases. The CDR3: CASSYTGTGGENEQFF. The CDR3 coding sequence is TGTGCCAGCAGCTATACCGGGACAGGGGGAGAGAATGAGCAGTTCTTC. Using reference TRBV7-3 and TRBJ2-1 for the parts outside the CDR3, the full variable domain is GAGVSQTPSNKVTEKGKYVELRCDPISGHTALYWYRQSLGQGPEFLIYFQGTGAADDSGLPNDRFFAVRPEGSVSTLKIQRTERGDSAVYLCASSYTGTGGENEQFFGPGTRLTVL.

With respect to this clonotype: With a much larger clone just one base away, this may be a read error. CDR3 sequence (DNA): TGTGCCGGCAGCCCAGACTCTAGCAGCTACGAGCAGTACTTC. Amino acids: CAGSPDSSSYEQYF. The chain couples TRBV7-3 to TRBJ2-7, with a tentative D call TRBD2 (5 bases). CDR3 length: 14 amino acids. Germline V gives CDR1 SGHTA, CDR2 FQGTGA.

The chain carries TRBV20-1 and TRBJ2-3; no definite D call. CDR1 and CDR2 (germline): DFQATT, SNEGSKA (reference sequence). Between the trimmed V and J ends, which lost 3 bases and 6 bases, there was a span of 13 bases. CDR3 size: 13 residues. Here the CDR3 reads CSASSLMQDTQYF. In nucleotides, the CDR3 is TGCAGTGCTAGCTCGTTAATGCAGGATACGCAGTATTTT.

The chain couples TRBV2 to TRBJ1-4; D is possibly TRBD1 (5 bases). Trimming shortened V by 7 bases and J by 14 bases, and 26 bases separated the two germline ends. The CDR3 loop spans 15 amino acids. Germline assignment: CDR1 SNHLY and CDR2 FYNNEI. CDR3 region: CASTPGPLFSDDLFF. The CDR3, as DNA: TGTGCCAGCACTCCGGGACCGCTCTTCTCGGATGATCTGTTTTTT.

The J gene is TRBJ2-1, the V gene TRBV6-2 or TRBV6-3, with unresolved D. From germline, CDR1 is MNHEY and CDR2 SVGEGT. V dropped 5 bases and J dropped 5 bases, with 10 bases sitting between them. The CDR3 consists of 13 residues. In nucleotides, the CDR3 is TGTGCCAGCAGTCCACCGTGGGACAATGAGCAGTTCTTC. Translated: CASSPPWDNEQFF.

The gene calls are TRBV6-1 and TRBJ2-6; D gene ambiguous. Trimming took off 10 bases at V and 0 bases at J, with 7 bases between the two ends. This CDR3 comprises 13 residues. Germline V lookup: CDR1 MNHNS, CDR2 SASEGT. The CDR3 DNA sequence: TGTGCCACCGTTAACTCTGGGGCCAACGTCCTGACTTTC. Translated: CATVNSGANVLTF.

This clonotype has just a few counts. This sequence joins TRBV10-3 and TRBJ2-3, with 7 nucleotides matching TRBD2. After removal of 2 bases from V and 2 bases from J, the junction contained 7 bases not matched to a gene. Germline-derived CDR1 and CDR2 are ENHRY and SYGVKD. The CDR3 spans 16 residues. CDR3: CAISEPTSVPTDTQYF. In DNA form, the CDR3 reads TGTGCCATCAGTGAGCCTACTAGCGTGCCCACAGATACGCAGTATTTT.

The rearrangement links TRBV20-1 to TRBJ2-1, with D tentatively TRBD2 (6 bases). Trimming removed 4 bases at V and 6 bases at J, with 22 bases between. This CDR3 has 16 amino acids. The germline gives CDR1 DFQATT, CDR2 SNEGSKA (reference sequence). CDR3 sequence (DNA): TGCAGTGCTACTCCGGGATCCGGGAGTGGGGTCAATGAGCAGTTCTTC. It translates to CSATPGSGSGVNEQFF.

This sequence joins TRBV20-1 and TRBJ2-4, with TRBD1 matching 9 bases. There are 13 residues in the CDR3. Trimming at V came to 6 bases and at J to 6 bases, leaving 6 bases not matched to a gene. Germline loops: CDR1 DFQATT, CDR2 SNEGSKA (reference sequence). DNA for the CDR3: TGCAGTGCGGGGGGACAGGGCCTAAACATTCAGTACTTC. This sequence encodes CSAGGQGLNIQYF.

This clonotype was seen only once. The chain couples TRBV2 to TRBJ2-7; D not certain. The assigned J gene may be wrong: the sequence end matches TRBJ2-5 better. Looked up from germline, CDR1 is SNHLY and CDR2 is FYNNEI. This CDR3 has 14 residues. This chain's CDR3 is CASSERRGAETQYF. The DNA for the CDR3 is TGTGCCAGCAGTGAGCGGCGTGGAGCGGAGACCCAGTACTTC.